Listed here is a single T cell receptor (beta chain). The sample comes from a study of control samples from healthy donors and cancer patients. The protocol was immunoSEQ multiplex PCR, while the TCRdb copy is restricted to in-frame clones and leaves out a portion. The sample lists 120,000 or so clones, about nine tenths occurring once. Germline CDR1 is WNHNN and CDR2 is SYGVQD (reference sequence). Unmatched junction bases numbered 3, after V lost 1 base and J lost 5 bases. CDR3 length equals 15 residues. The J gene is TRBJ2-2, the V gene TRBV10-1; 8 bases align to TRBD1. The sample consisted of blood. The receptor's source is a man aged 35 to 55 in good health. CDR3 residues: CASSEWQGATGELFF. The CDR3 DNA reads as TGCGCCAGCAGTGAGTGGCAGGGGGCAACCGGGGAGCTGTTTTTT.